The present T cell receptor beta chain was sequenced within a study of blood T cells in healthy people across ages. This clonotype was seen only once. Its antigen remains unidentified. Primed by a sample-barcoded 5' primer and a J-beta primer mix, a second PCR proceeded for about 7 to 12 cycles. TCRdb analysed the 5' RACE reads with MiXCR anew, one entry per CDR3 protein. The table includes over 1.5 million distinct CDR3 sequences, around 48% detected once. The V gene end was trimmed by 1 base and the J gene end by 9 bases; junction bases not matched to a gene: 3. The germline CDR1 and CDR2 sequences are SGHTA and FQGNSA. The CDR3 has 13 amino acids. There were healthy Caucasian individuals from Russia, aged roughly 6 to 90, serving as donors. The total RNA that was extracted per sample amounted to at least 5 micrograms. General observations from the study: While age rose, TCR beta diversity per million T cells dropped in a roughly linear way.

The source material was blood. V usage is TRBV7-2 and J usage is TRBJ1-5, with 7 bases aligning to TRBD1. This receptor was obtained from a woman between 40 and 50 years old in good health. The CDR3 nucleotides read TGTGCCAGCAGCTTAGACCCAGGGGGGCCCCAGCATTTT. Protein: CASSLDPGGPQHF.